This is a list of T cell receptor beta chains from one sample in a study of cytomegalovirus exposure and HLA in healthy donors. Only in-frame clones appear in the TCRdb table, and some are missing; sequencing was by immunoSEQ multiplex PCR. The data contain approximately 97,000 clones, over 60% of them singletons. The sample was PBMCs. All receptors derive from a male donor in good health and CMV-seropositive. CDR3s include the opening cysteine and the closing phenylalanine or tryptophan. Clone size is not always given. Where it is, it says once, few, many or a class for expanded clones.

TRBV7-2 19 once CASSPHGTGFRNSNQPQHF
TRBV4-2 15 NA CASSLTGKTNQPQHF
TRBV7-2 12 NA CASSTYTGELFF
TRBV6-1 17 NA CASSEKSGGYSNQPQHF
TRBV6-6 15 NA CASRQNRAGDEKLFF
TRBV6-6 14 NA CASSSGDGNYGYTF
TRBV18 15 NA CASSPTRASYNEQFF
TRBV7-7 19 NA CASSLTVRGGDATNEKLFF
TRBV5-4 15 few CASSLGGTVTSEAFF
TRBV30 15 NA CAWSVVGRGRGIQYF
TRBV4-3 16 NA CASSQDAGFNRETQYF
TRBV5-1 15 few CASSTQGIQNTEAFF
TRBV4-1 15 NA CASSQLPLKNTEAFF
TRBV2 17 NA CASKLAGGPPVAGELFF
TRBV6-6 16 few CASSYSLVISNQPQHF
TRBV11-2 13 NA CASSLVGTGNAFF
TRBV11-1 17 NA CASSLLTSGGLRDTQYF
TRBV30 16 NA CAWSARGSGGYNEQFF
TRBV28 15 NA CASSFPGQDTYGYTF
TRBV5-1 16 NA CASREPTGVANEKLFF
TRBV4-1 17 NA CASSQDLQGRNTGELFF
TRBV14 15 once CASSPGTAWGAEAFF
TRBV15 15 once CATSRDAGRNEKLFF
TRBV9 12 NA CASSYTGNTIYF
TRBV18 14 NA CASSPRSLNTEAFF
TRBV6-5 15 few CASPYGAGSNEKLFF
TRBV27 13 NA CASSLGGPETQYF
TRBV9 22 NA CASSVASLSGSGGPRAKNIQYF
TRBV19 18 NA CASSIQPFAGVVNSPLHF
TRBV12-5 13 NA CASGLVEGGEQFF
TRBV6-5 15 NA CASSPNTGPYTEAFF
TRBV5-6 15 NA CASSPGQSYQETQYF
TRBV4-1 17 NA CASSQDLNGQGQTEAFF
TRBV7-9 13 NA CASSHGQNYGYTF
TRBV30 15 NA CAWSPMTGGGGGYTF
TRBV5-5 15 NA CASSPGQGVALGYTF
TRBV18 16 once CASSPMLDRGPFGYTF
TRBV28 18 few CASSRIRLGTGVRYGYTF
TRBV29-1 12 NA CSAGHLNQPQHF
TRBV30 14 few CAWSMGGGGYEQYF
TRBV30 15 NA CAWSGEGGMNTEAFF
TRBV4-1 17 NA CASSQPLGRGGSYEQYF
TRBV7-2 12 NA CASSPSYNEQFF
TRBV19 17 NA CASSIWTGSYSNQPQHF
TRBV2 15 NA CASSLGQGSNQPQHF
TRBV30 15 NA CAWSVLREWRNEQFF
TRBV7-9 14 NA CASSLGPEADTQYF
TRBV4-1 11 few CASSSNTEAFF
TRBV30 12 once CAWSATKETQYF
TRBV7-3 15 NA CASSLSTSMNTEAFF
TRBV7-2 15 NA CASSLSWSSGNTIYF
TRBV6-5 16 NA CASSYSPRAGGDTQYF
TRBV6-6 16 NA CASSYSTVLGNEKLFF
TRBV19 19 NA CASSMTMGQLLYSYNEQFF
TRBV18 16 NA CASSPTGSSYNSPLHF
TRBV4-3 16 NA CASSQGVGTGGTEAFF
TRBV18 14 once CASSPGAGANVLTF
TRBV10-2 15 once CASSAGLGLDYGYTF